This is a list of T cell receptor beta chains from one sample in a study of a mutant IDH1 vaccine in newly diagnosed glioma. The method was immunoSEQ multiplex PCR; TCRdb's version includes in-frame clones alone and lacks a portion of them. Among fewer than 20,000 clones, just under 80% were seen once, and the ten largest hold about 9%. The sequences come from PBMCs, collected from a glioma patient treated with radiotherapy, temozolomide or both. The origin of the receptors is a man aged 35 to 55 with glioma. The CDR3 runs from the conserved cysteine through the conserved F or W. A D gene is named only where the DNA matches it firmly. Clone size appears in some rows only: once, few, many, or a class for an expanded clone.

cdr3_nt cdr3_aa d_call clone_size j_call v_call
TGTGCCAGCCGCCAGGAACCGGACACCTATGGCTACACCTTC CASRQEPDTYGYTF . . TRBJ1-2 TRBV2
TGTGCCAGTAGTATCAAGACTAAGACCTACAGGGGAGCTGGAAACACCATATATTTT CASSIKTKTYRGAGNTIYF TRBD1 . TRBJ1-3 TRBV19
TGCGCCAGCAGCATGTTAGGACTAGCTCGGAACAATGAGCAGTTCTTC CASSMLGLARNNEQFF TRBD2 . TRBJ2-1 TRBV5-1
TGCGCCAGCAACGATTCGGGTCAAACCTACTATGGCTACACCTTC CASNDSGQTYYGYTF . . TRBJ1-2 TRBV23-1
TGTGCCAGCAGCTTATCGTCCGGATCCTATGGCTACACCTTC CASSLSSGSYGYTF . . TRBJ1-2 TRBV11-2
TGTGCCAGCAGCCTAGCGGGAGGGGGAACCGGGGAGCTGTTTTTT CASSLAGGGTGELFF TRBD2 . TRBJ2-2 TRBV7-7
TGTGCCAGCAGTACAGGGAGCCATCAGCCCCAGCATTTT CASSTGSHQPQHF . few TRBJ1-5 TRBV2
TGTGCCAGCAGCCGTACTAGTGGCCCGTACAATGAGCAGTTCTTC CASSRTSGPYNEQFF . . TRBJ2-1 TRBV11-2
TGTGCCAGCAGCCCTGGTGAGGGGAGCAGGGAGCTGTTTTTT CASSPGEGSRELFF . . TRBJ2-2 TRBV5-6
TGTGCCAGCACCCTCGCAGGGGGTCGGGAGACCCAGTACTTC CASTLAGGRETQYF TRBD1 once TRBJ2-5 TRBV6-1
TGTGCCAGCGAGGCAGCCGTTAGGAATGAGCAGTTCTTC CASEAAVRNEQFF . . TRBJ2-1 TRBV2
TGTGCCAGCAGCTTAGTGGTCCCGGCAGGGGGAGATACGCAGTATTTT CASSLVVPAGGDTQYF TRBD1 . TRBJ2-3 TRBV7-2
TGTGCCAGCAGCCCCCGGACTAGCATTACAGATACGCAGTATTTT CASSPRTSITDTQYF TRBD2 . TRBJ2-3 TRBV11-2
TGTGCCAGCAGCTTTCAGAGAGCGGGAGACAAAAACATTCAGTACTTC CASSFQRAGDKNIQYF TRBD2 . TRBJ2-4 TRBV13
TGTGCCAGCAGCTTACGGGGGTCGGTAACCGGGGAGCTGTTTTTT CASSLRGSVTGELFF . . TRBJ2-2 TRBV5-4
TGTGCCAGCAGCTCCATCGGGGTACCCTACGAGCAGTACTTC CASSSIGVPYEQYF . . TRBJ2-7 TRBV7-9